A single T cell receptor beta chain is shown here with its context. Its antigen is still unknown. Germline assignment: CDR1 MNHEY and CDR2 SMNVEV (reference sequence). V was cut by 3 bases and J by 7 bases, with 25 bases left in between. The CDR3 length is 17 residues. This record comes from a study of identifying expanded T cells in peripheral blood. During the collection period, no donor immune events like infections were recorded. This table comes from immunoSEQ multiplex PCR, and its TCRdb copy is limited to in-frame clones, with some not included. The table includes under 150,000 clones, about four fifths detected once. General study results and limits: Over two and four weeks, about 17 and 20 clones changed, versus roughly 1.1 between replicates. Roughly two-week clone count variance significantly increased as total template count grew.

The chain has TRBV27 and TRBJ2-7; possible D gene TRBD1, 6 bases. Sequencing was done on a sample of blood. This receptor was taken from a person aged 18-70 years in good health. The CDR3 protein is CASSLEGQSPATGEQYF. The CDR3 DNA sequence: TGTGCCAGCAGTTTGGAAGGACAGTCACCAGCGACGGGGGAGCAGTACTTC.